This record concerns one T cell receptor beta chain sequence. Losses at the gene ends were 1 base for V and 5 bases for J; bases not matched to a gene: 8. Germline loops: CDR1 MGHRA, CDR2 YSYEKL. The CDR3 consists of 16 residues. The data are from a study of blood T cell repertoires in COVID-19. About the research overall: Some COVID-19 samples were acute and others convalescent; all came from the United States, Italy and Spain. In each case, the material was cDNA or gDNA derived from T cells, B-cell-depleted T cells, or PBMCs.

Here immunoSEQ multiplex PCR was the method, and the copy in TCRdb shows in-frame clones only, minus some. The data contain hundreds of thousands of clones, approximately 89% of them singletons. The sequenced material came from PBMCs or T cells enriched from blood (not recorded which). V is TRBV4-1 and J is TRBJ1-5; 7 bases line up with TRBD1. The source is a woman younger than 45 with acute COVID-19. CDR3 DNA sequence: TGCGCCAGCAGCCAAGTGGGCCAGGGGGATCATCAGCCCCAGCATTTT. Translation gives CASSQVGQGDHQPQHF.